A single T cell receptor beta chain is shown here with its context. Its antigen is not identified. With UMI labels, 5' RACE was used to prepare the TRB cDNA libraries. TCRdb reanalyzed the 5' RACE reads and collapses them to one entry per CDR3 protein, without DNA. Its clone listing holds roughly 29,000 distinct CDR3 sequences. This entry belongs to a study of CXCR3-negative and CXCR3-positive naive CD8 T cells. Study-wide results and limits: Comparably high diversity marked both naive subsets, whereas memory CD8+ cells had much lower diversity. CXCR3 levels fell partly with cryopreservation; most assays relied on fresh PBMCs.

Sequenced input: memory CD8+ T cells from blood. The sequence was obtained from a human donor in good health. Some clones in this sample may be carry-over from other donors' samples.

CDR3 residues: CSVPDRGSNEQFF. The gene calls are TRBV29-1 and TRBJ2-1. There are 13 residues in the CDR3. The germline CDR1 and CDR2 sequences are SQVTM and ANQGSEA.